One and the same sample provided the 29 T cell receptor beta chains below, sequenced in a study of T cell repertoires in cytomegalovirus infection. TCRdb redid the calling of the reads with MiXCR, one entry per CDR3 protein. The sample carries roughly 230,000 distinct CDR3 sequences, roughly 22% recorded once. The source material was CD8+ T cells from PBMCs. The receptors were gathered from a human donor in good health (CMV status not recorded). Some clones in this sample may be carry-over from other donors' samples.

The sample holds many counts of this clonotype. This chain links TRBV30 with TRBJ2-7; D not certain. V gave up 1 base and J gave up 4 bases, with 5 bases separating them. The V gene's germline CDR1 is GTSNPN and CDR2 SVGIG (reference sequence). The CDR3 has 11 residues. The CDR3 DNA reads TGTGCCTGGAGTGAGGGTTACGAGCAGTACTTC. It specifies CAWSEGYEQYF.

The V gene is TRBV2, the J gene TRBJ2-2; D gene unclear. The CDR3 runs to 12 residues. CDR1 is SNHLY, CDR2 FYNNEI, per germline. Deletions cut 3 bases from V and 7 bases from J, with 6 bases between. CDR3 protein: CASSEDDGELFF. The CDR3 DNA reads TGTGCCAGCAGTGAGGACGACGGGGAGCTGTTTTTT.

There are a few counts of this clonotype. The chain has TRBV4-1 and TRBJ1-6; 7 bases fit TRBD1. V was pared by 9 bases and J by 7 bases, with 9 bases of the junction left unmatched. This CDR3 has 14 amino acids. CDR1 and CDR2 (germline): MGHRA, YSYEKL. CDR3: CASGGTVGNSPLHF. The DNA of the CDR3 is TGCGCCAGTGGGGGGACAGTCGGCAATTCACCCCTCCACTTT.

The chain couples TRBV27 to TRBJ2-7, with TRBD1 identical over 7 bases. After removal of 5 bases from V and 5 bases from J, the junction contained 6 bases not matched to a gene. CDR3 length equals 13 residues. Germline CDR1 is MNHEY and CDR2 is SMNVEV (reference sequence). The CDR3 region has the DNA TGTGCCAGCAGTCCTGGACAGGCTCACGAGCAGTACTTC. Amino acid sequence: CASSPGQAHEQYF.

This clonotype has at least ten counts. The chain has TRBV7-8 and TRBJ2-7; D is unclear. Germline V CDR1 and CDR2: SGHVS, FQNEAQ. V was cut by 5 bases and J by 3 bases, with 14 bases left in between. This CDR3 has 14 amino acids. CDR3: CASSVADGDYEQYF. The DNA for the CDR3 is TGTGCCAGCAGCGTCGCAGACGGAGACTACGAGCAGTACTTC.

This clonotype has only a few counts. This chain links TRBV7-4 with TRBJ2-7; 11 positions agree with TRBD1. There are 15 residues in the CDR3. J gave up 5 bases and V 5 bases, and 8 bases lay outside the gene matches. From germline, CDR1 is SGHVT and CDR2 SQSDAQ. CDR3 sequence (DNA): TGTGCCAGCAGCCATCCCCGGACAGGGGGCGACGAGCAGTACTTC. Translating gives CASSHPRTGGDEQYF.

Of note for this clonotype: A read error may explain this, as a much larger clone is one base away. The gene calls are TRBV7-2 and TRBJ2-4; possible D gene TRBD1, 6 bases. The germline gives CDR1 SGHTA, CDR2 FQGNSA. This CDR3 region has 18 residues. The CDR3 reads CACSLVSTGILRENIQYF. The CDR3 bases are TGTGCCTGCAGCTTAGTTTCGACAGGAATCCTGCGGGAAAACATTCAGTACTTC.

Ten or more counts support this clonotype. The chain employs TRBV7-6 and TRBJ1-1; the D is unclear. CDR1 and CDR2 from the germline V gene are SGHVS and FNYEAQ. V was pared by 5 bases and J by 1 base, with 8 bases between. The CDR3 length is 13 residues. The CDR3 DNA reads as TGTGCCAGCAGCGCGCACGGGAACACTGAAGCTTTCTTT. It translates to CASSAHGNTEAFF.

In regard to this clonotype: A much bigger clone sits one base away, suggesting this may be a read error. This chain joins TRBV6-8 and TRBJ2-1, with TRBD2 matching 12 bases. J was trimmed by 8 bases and V by 4 bases; bases with no gene match: 6. Germline V gene lookup returns CDR1 MNHGY and CDR2 SAAAGT. This CDR3 comprises 15 residues. CDR3 nucleotides: TGTGCCAGCAGTTTCAGGACTAGCGGGGTCTATGAGCAGTTCTTC. Translating gives CASSFRTSGVYEQFF.

There are a few counts of this clonotype. The chain combines TRBV20-1 with TRBJ2-4; possibly TRBD1 for D (5 bases). Germline V gene lookup returns CDR1 DFQATT and CDR2 SNEGSKA (reference sequence). The V end lost 0 bases, the J end lost 1 base, and 13 bases lay between the germline ends. The CDR3 is 16 residues long. CDR3 DNA sequence: TGCAGTGCTAGAGAAGTCCCAGGGTTGGCCAAAAACATTCAGTACTTC. Translation: CSAREVPGLAKNIQYF.

Concerning this clonotype: This may be a read error, as it is one base from a much larger clone. This chain connects TRBV7-6 to TRBJ2-1; weak D call: TRBD2 (6 bases). The CDR3 is made up of 17 amino acids. Germline values: CDR1 SGHVS, CDR2 FNYEAQ. Deletions cut 4 bases from V and 6 bases from J, with 22 bases between. The CDR3 DNA sequence: TGTGCCAGCAGCTCTAGACGGCGGGGATTTGACGTCAATGAGCAGTTCTTC. Protein: CASSSRRRGFDVNEQFF.

The V gene is TRBV19, the J gene TRBJ2-7; D call uncertain. Germline V gives CDR1 LNHDA, CDR2 SQIVND (reference sequence). This CDR3 is built from 14 residues. The V and J ends lost 0 bases and 2 bases respectively, with 8 bases between them. The CDR3 DNA reads TGTGCCAGTAGTATAGATTCGGCGACCTACGAGCAGTACTTC. It yields the protein CASSIDSATYEQYF.

The chain has TRBV14 and TRBJ1-6; perhaps TRBD1 as D (5 bases). The CDR3 length is 14 residues. Germline V gene lookup returns CDR1 SGHDN and CDR2 FVKESK. V lost 1 base and J lost 9, with 10 bases in between. The CDR3 here is CASSQGQLGSPLHF. In DNA form, the CDR3 reads TGTGCCAGCAGCCAAGGACAGCTCGGTTCACCCCTCCACTTT.

The chain employs TRBV20-1 and TRBJ2-7, with D possibly TRBD1 on 6 matching bases. The CDR3 length is 13 residues. Germline V gene sequence: CDR1 DFQATT, CDR2 SNEGSKA (reference sequence). Deletions cut 2 bases from V and 4 bases from J, with 12 bases between. The CDR3 protein is CSARPWTDYEQYF. As DNA, the CDR3 is TGCAGTGCTAGACCATGGACAGATTACGAGCAGTACTTC.

V usage is TRBV20-1 and J usage is TRBJ1-2; 9 nucleotides align to TRBD1. The CDR3 extends over 15 amino acids. Germline values: CDR1 DFQATT, CDR2 SNEGSKA (reference sequence). After removal of 5 bases from V and 3 bases from J, the junction contained 10 bases not matched to a gene. The CDR3 reads CSAPHPGQGYYGYTF. CDR3 sequence (DNA): TGCAGTGCTCCGCACCCGGGACAGGGATACTATGGCTACACCTTC.

For this clonotype: With a much larger clone just one base away, this may be a read error. V and J are TRBV7-4 and TRBJ1-1, with D maybe TRBD1 (6 bases). CDR1 and CDR2 (germline): SGHVT, SQSDAQ. CDR3 length equals 14 residues. Here the CDR3 DNA reads TGTGCCAGAAGCTTAAAACAGGGGAACACTGAAGCTTTCTTT. Protein: CARSLKQGNTEAFF.

The V gene is TRBV4-1, the J gene TRBJ1-1, with a weak D call TRBD1 (5 bases). Deletions cut 4 bases from V and 6 bases from J, with 12 bases between. The CDR3 is 13 residues long. Germline values: CDR1 MGHRA, CDR2 YSYEKL. For the CDR3, the DNA is TGCGCCAGCAGCCCGGGGGGGGATCCTGAAGCTTTCTTT. Translation: CASSPGGDPEAFF.

The rearrangement links TRBV5-5 to TRBJ2-7, with a weak D call TRBD2 (6 bases). The CDR3 extends over 14 amino acids. CDR1 is SGHKS, CDR2 YYEKEE, per germline (reference sequence). Trimming stripped 4 bases from V and 6 bases from J, with 17 bases between. This chain's CDR3 is CASSGDLLGGEQYF. The CDR3 region has the DNA TGTGCCAGCAGCGGGGACCTCCTCGGGGGCGAGCAGTACTTC.

This clonotype was detected many times. This rearrangement joins TRBV7-6 to TRBJ2-3; the D gene is possibly TRBD2 (7 bases). The germline V gene has CDR1 SGHVS and CDR2 FNYEAQ. The V end was cut by 1 base, the J end by 1 base, with 9 bases between. CDR3 length equals 15 residues. The CDR3 nucleotides are TGTGCCAGCAGCTTAGGCGGGGGCGGCACAGATACGCAGTATTTT. Protein product: CASSLGGGGTDTQYF.

This clonotype was seen more than once but under ten times. V gene TRBV6-1 combines with J gene TRBJ1-2, with D perhaps matching TRBD1 (6 bases). Germline loops: CDR1 MNHNS, CDR2 SASEGT. The CDR3 runs to 14 residues. Trimming cost V 6 bases and J 4 bases, with 15 bases left between them. CDR3 residues: CASSQGTGGYGYTF. CDR3 bases: TGTGCCAGCAGCCAGGGGACGGGCGGCTATGGCTACACCTTC.

This clonotype was seen repeatedly, ten times or more. V usage is TRBV12-3 or TRBV12-4 and J usage is TRBJ2-1; no clear D gene. CDR3 length equals 13 residues. V lost 8 bases and J lost 0, with 8 bases in between. The CDR3 loop is CASGPSSYNEQFF. The CDR3 DNA is TGTGCCAGCGGACCGAGCTCCTACAATGAGCAGTTCTTC.

V is TRBV2 and J is TRBJ1-5; TRBD1 agrees at 10 bases. CDR1 SNHLY and CDR2 FYNNEI come from the germline V gene. There are 14 residues in the CDR3. The V and J ends lost 7 bases and 7 bases, in that order; junction bases with no gene match: 7. DNA for the CDR3: TGTGCCAGCACCCCGACAGGGGGCGGCCAGCCCCAGCATTTT. This codes for CASTPTGGGQPQHF.

The chain joins TRBV5-1 to TRBJ1-1; 9 bases are shared with TRBD1. The CDR3 runs 16 residues. CDR1 SGHRS and CDR2 YFSETQ come from the germline V gene. V was pared by 1 base and J by 2 bases, with 6 bases of the junction left unmatched. The CDR3 region is CASSLPGTGYNTEAFF. The CDR3 DNA is TGCGCCAGCAGCTTGCCGGGGACAGGGTATAACACTGAAGCTTTCTTT. The full variable domain, in which reference TRBV5-1 and TRBJ1-1 provide the parts outside the CDR3, is KAGVTQTPRYLIKTRGQQVTLSCSPISGHRSVSWYQQTPGQGLQFLFEYFSETQRNKGNFPGRFSGRQFSNSRSEMNVSTLELGDSALYLCASSLPGTGYNTEAFFGQGTRLTVV.

This clonotype was seen a handful of times. The chain joins TRBV15 to TRBJ1-3; D is unresolved. This CDR3 region has 17 residues. The germline V gene encodes CDR1 LNHNV and CDR2 YYDKDF (reference sequence). The V gene lost 0 bases and the J gene lost 0 bases, with 12 bases spanning the gap. The CDR3 DNA is TGTGCCACCAGCAGAGATCTAGGCAGCTCCTCTGGAAACACCATATATTTT. Translating it yields CATSRDLGSSSGNTIYF.

This clonotype turned up a few times. V gene TRBV20-1 combines with J gene TRBJ2-7; no definite D call. Trimming shortened V by 1 base and J by 0 bases, and 10 bases separated the two germline ends. The CDR3 has 14 amino acids. The germline V gene has CDR1 DFQATT and CDR2 SNEGSKA (reference sequence). The DNA of the CDR3 is TGCAGTGCTAGAGTCCTCCTGAGCTCCTACGAGCAGTACTTC. Translating gives CSARVLLSSYEQYF.

The J gene is TRBJ2-2, the V gene TRBV5-4, with 9 positions matching TRBD2. V trimming: 4 bases; J trimming: 4 bases; junction bases outside the gene matches: 23. CDR1 SGHNT and CDR2 YYREEE come from the germline V gene (reference sequence). This CDR3 is 21 amino acids long. The CDR3 DNA is TGTGCCAGCAGCCTGGAGAGGGGGGGGTTTGCGGGGGGGCCTAGCACCGGGGAGCTGTTTTTT. Protein product: CASSLERGGFAGGPSTGELFF. Full variable domain (outside the CDR3, taken from reference TRBV5-4 and TRBJ2-2): ETGVTQSPTHLIKTRGQQVTLRCSSQSGHNTVSWYQQALGQGPQFIFQYYREEENGRGNFPPRFSGLQFPNYSSELNVNALELDDSALYLCASSLERGGFAGGPSTGELFFGEGSRLTVL.

This clonotype was observed a few times. This sequence joins TRBV24-1 and TRBJ2-3, with D perhaps matching TRBD2 (5 bases). Germline lookup yields CDR1 KGHDR and CDR2 SFDVKD. The CDR3 runs to 14 residues. With 2 bases removed from V and 6 bases from J, the gap between germline ends came to 11 bases. CDR3 sequence reads: CATSDSGFSDTQYF. CDR3 bases: TGTGCCACCAGTGATTCGGGGTTTTCGGATACGCAGTATTTT.

To note about this clonotype: One base away lies a much larger clone, so this may be a sequencing read error. Because it lacks the conserved phenylalanine or tryptophan at the end, this CDR3 is likely a read error. The chain employs TRBV5-4 and TRBJ2-7, with D uncertain. Trimming stripped 3 bases from V and 0 bases from J, with 4 bases between. CDR3 size: 12 residues. The germline V gene has CDR1 SGHNT and CDR2 YYREEE (reference sequence). The CDR3 nucleotides read TGTGCCAGCAGCTCCTTCTCCTACGAGCAGTACTCC. Residues: CASSSFSYEQYS.

This clonotype was detected many times. The chain is built from TRBV4-2 and TRBJ2-3; 11 bases match TRBD2. The CDR3 has 15 amino acids. Germline V lookup: CDR1 LGHNA, CDR2 YNFKEQ. With 4 bases clipped from V and 5 bases from J, the junction kept 5 bases outside the gene matches. CDR3 DNA sequence: TGTGCCAGCAGCCTAGCGGGGGGGCGGGAAGATACGCAGTATTTT. It translates to CASSLAGGREDTQYF.